This TCR beta chain was retrieved from a study of Tregs in tolerant kidney transplant recipients. Mixed chimerism was transient after nonmyeloablative marrow transplants from related graft donors. Repertoires were generated with immunoSEQ multiplex PCR, while TCRdb's copy carries only in-frame clones and drops some. The specimen's table records around 950 clones. General study results and limits: Nucleotide sequences could not be compared across some patients' samples due to primer changes.

This CDR3 comprises 14 residues. Germline CDR1 and CDR2: SGHNT and YYREEE (reference sequence). Deletions cut 5 bases from V and 1 base from J, with 12 bases between. Judged by frequency, this clone is medium-sized. Its antigen is as yet unknown. The CDR3 goes on 3 residues after the read ends, and that part is filled in from the germline J gene. The sample consisted of CD4+ T cells from blood (PBMCs), taken approximately 14 months after the transplant. This TCR derives from a human patient who received a combined kidney and bone marrow transplant. Some T cells may be provided by the graft donor. The chain uses TRBV5-4 and TRBJ1-1; D ambiguous. The sequenced part of the CDR3 DNA is TGTGCCAGCAGGCCCCGGGGAGAGAACACTGAA. Translation gives CASRPRGENTE. The CDR3, in full, reads CASRPRGENTEAFF.